The table lists the clone carrying this TCR beta chain with a count of one. Its antigen is still unknown. These data belong to a study of T cells in tuberculosis. Study-wide findings and caveats: Samples were chosen by availability of cryopreserved specimens.

This table comes from immunoSEQ multiplex PCR, and its TCRdb copy is limited to in-frame clones, with some not included. The data hold some 31,000 clones, with nearly 97% observed a single time. Germline CDR1 reads MNHEY; CDR2 reads SMNVEV (reference sequence). The J segment lost 5 bases and the V segment lost 6 bases, leaving 12 bases of the junction unmatched. The CDR3 runs 15 residues. This sequence joins TRBV27 and TRBJ2-5; 7 positions match TRBD1. The sequenced material came from PBMCs. This TCR was sampled from a donor aged 10 to 29 with latent tuberculosis or without tuberculosis infection. The CDR3 coding sequence is TGTGCCAGCAGAGCTACGACAGGGTATGGGGAGACCCAGTACTTC. Translating it yields CASRATTGYGETQYF.